These 4 T cell receptor beta chains were sequenced from one sample in a study of brain T cells in children with intractable seizures. Some clones are missing from TCRdb's copy, which holds only in-frame ones; the method was immunoSEQ multiplex PCR. The data contain approximately 40,000 clones, 80% to 95% of them seen just once; the ten biggest clones take up about 6%. The specimen comprised peripheral blood, sampled at surgery. Receptor source: a girl aged 2 to 10 with tuberous sclerosis and intractable seizures.

This clone was found a few times. V gene TRBV5-6 combines with J gene TRBJ1-5; TRBD1 matches at 7 bases. This CDR3 region has 18 residues. CDR1 and CDR2 from the germline V gene are SGHDT and YYEEEE. V lost 3 bases and J lost 0; bases outside the gene matches: 12. CDR3: CASSSGVTGSFSNQPQHF. CDR3 nucleotides: TGTGCCAGCAGCTCAGGAGTGACAGGGAGCTTTAGCAATCAGCCCCAGCATTTT. The full variable domain, its missing parts supplied by reference TRBV5-6 and TRBJ1-5, is DAGVTQSPTHLIKTRGQQVTLRCSPKSGHDTVSWYQQALGQGPQFIFQYYEEEERQRGNFPDRFSGHQFPNYSSELNVNALLLGDSALYLCASSSGVTGSFSNQPQHFGDGTRLSIL.

This CDR3 is CASSRSGIEGAFF. The DNA for the CDR3 is TGTGCCAGCAGTAGGAGTGGGATCGAGGGAGCTTTCTTT. The genes are TRBV11-2 and TRBJ1-1; D remains ambiguous. CDR1 SGHAT and CDR2 FQNNGV come from the germline V gene. This CDR3 comprises 13 residues. V lost 6 bases and J 10 bases, leaving 18 bases between the germline ends. The complete variable domain, with remaining parts taken from reference TRBV11-2 and TRBJ1-1, reads EAGVAQSPRYKIIEKRQSVAFWCNPISGHATLYWYQQILGQGPKLLIQFQNNGVVDDSQLPKDRFSAERLKGVDSTLKIQPAKLEDSAVYLCASSRSGIEGAFFGQGTRLTVV.

As DNA, the CDR3 is TGTGCCTGGAGGCCAAGTGGGTTCGAAAACACCATATATTTT. It codes for CAWRPSGFENTIYF. The V and J genes are TRBV30 and TRBJ1-3; D gene uncertain. The CDR3 contains 14 residues. Trimming stripped 3 bases from V and 6 bases from J, with 15 bases between. Germline V CDR1 and CDR2: GTSNPN, SVGIG (reference sequence).

V and J are TRBV12-3 or TRBV12-4 and TRBJ1-1, with D possibly being TRBD1 (6 bases). The CDR3 sequence is 12 residues long. Deletions cut 1 base from V and 11 bases from J, with 11 bases between. This CDR3 is CASSLGGARAFF. Written as DNA, the CDR3 is TGTGCCAGCAGTTTAGGGGGGGCGCGGGCTTTCTTT.